This is a list of T cell receptor beta chains from one sample in a study of glioma-infiltrating T cells after dendritic cell vaccination. The assay was immunoSEQ multiplex PCR, and TCRdb's table has in-frame clones only and misses some. Of roughly 60,000 clones in the sample, more than 75% were seen once. Specimen: blood, collected after dendritic cell vaccination. These TCRs come from a human donor with glioblastoma. Both conserved end residues are part of each CDR3. The D gene is left open where the match is weak. Expanded clones get a size class; other rows say once, few or many, or leave the size out.

TRBV5-4,few,TRBJ2-6,.,TGTGCCAGCAGCTCGACAGATCTCACTGGGGCCAACGTCCTGACTTTC,CASSSTDLTGANVLTF
TRBV4-3,few,TRBJ1-4,.,TGCGCCAGCAGCCAAGGGGCCCAGGGGGAAAAACTGTTTTTT,CASSQGAQGEKLFF
TRBV7-2,.,TRBJ2-7,TRBD2,TGTGCCAGCAGCTTAGAGCGCGGGGGGAACTACGAGCAGTACTTC,CASSLERGGNYEQYF
TRBV6-6,.,TRBJ1-3,TRBD1,TGTGCCAGCAGTTACTCAGGGACAGGGAGGGGAAACACCATATATTTT,CASSYSGTGRGNTIYF
TRBV7-2,.,TRBJ2-1,TRBD2,TGTGCCAGCAGCTTAGCGGGGGCTAGCGGCGGGGGGCCGTTCTTC,CASSLAGASGGGPFF
TRBV5-1,.,TRBJ2-7,.,TGCGCCAGCAGCGCCTCCGGCGGGACCACCTACGAGCAGTACTTC,CASSASGGTTYEQYF
TRBV7-3,.,TRBJ1-3,TRBD1,TGTGCCAGCAGCCTAGGACAGGGGGCTGGAAACACCATATATTTT,CASSLGQGAGNTIYF
TRBV19,.,TRBJ1-5,.,TGTGCCAGTAGTGTAGCCTTCGGCAATCAGCCCCAGCATTTT,CASSVAFGNQPQHF
TRBV5-1,.,TRBJ2-3,.,TGCGCCAGCAGCTTGGTAGTCGCGGGTAGCACAGATACGCAGTATTTT,CASSLVVAGSTDTQYF
TRBV7-9,.,TRBJ2-6,.,TGTGCCAGCAGGTCCCACTCTGGGGCCAACGTCCTGACTTTC,CASRSHSGANVLTF
TRBV5-1,once,TRBJ2-5,TRBD1,TGCGCCAGCAGCTTGAGCGGACAGGGTTGGGGAAGAATGAGTGGGGAGACCCAGTACTTC,CASSLSGQGWGRMSGETQYF
TRBV29-1,.,TRBJ1-2,TRBD1,TGCAGCGTCTTTATATCGTTGGACAGGGAAGCCTTC,CSVFISLDREAF
TRBV4-1,.,TRBJ1-2,.,TGCGCCAGCAGCCAAGAGAGGACATACGGCTACACCTTC,CASSQERTYGYTF
TRBV6-5,.,TRBJ1-1,TRBD1,TGTGCCAGCAGTTACCTCAATCCGGGACAGGGGCGCGAAGCTTTCTTT,CASSYLNPGQGREAFF
TRBV5-6,.,TRBJ2-7,.,TGTGCCAGCAGCTTGGGGGCCTCCTACGAGCAGTACTTC,CASSLGASYEQYF
TRBV29-1,.,TRBJ1-1,.,TGCAGCCTCCAAGGGGACTCTGAAAGTATGGACACTGAAGCTTTCTTT,CSLQGDSESMDTEAFF
TRBV27,once,TRBJ2-7,TRBD1,TGTGCCAGCAGCCTCTTACAGGGGGCGCAAACCTACGAGCAGTACTTC,CASSLLQGAQTYEQYF
TRBV5-4,.,TRBJ2-2,TRBD1,TGTGCCAGCAGCTTGGGGGGACAGGCGGTCGGGGAGCTGTTTTTT,CASSLGGQAVGELFF
TRBV5-4,.,TRBJ2-7,.,TGTGCCAGCAGCCCCCCTCGGTCCTACGAGCAGTACTTC,CASSPPRSYEQYF
TRBV6-5,.,TRBJ1-3,.,TGTGCCAGCAGTAGCAGGGGTAAAGGAAACACCATATATTTT,CASSSRGKGNTIYF
TRBV7-6,once,TRBJ1-1,TRBD1,TGTGCCAGCAGCTTAGCGAGAGTTCAACCGGGACAGAGATATGAAGCTTTCTTT,CASSLARVQPGQRYEAFF
TRBV9,.,TRBJ2-7,TRBD2,TGTGCCAGCAGCTTAAAGCTCGGGGGGGAGCAGTACTTC,CASSLKLGGEQYF
TRBV5-4,.,TRBJ2-7,TRBD2,TGTGCCAGCAGCTTGGAAGCCGGGAGGGTATACGAGCAGTACTTC,CASSLEAGRVYEQYF
TRBV4-1,.,TRBJ2-7,TRBD1,TGCGCCAGCAGCCAAGTAGAACAGGGGGCCTACGAGCAGTACTTC,CASSQVEQGAYEQYF
TRBV18,.,TRBJ1-2,TRBD1,TGTGCCAGCTCACCGGGACAGCCCACCTATGGCTACACCTTC,CASSPGQPTYGYTF
TRBV30,.,TRBJ1-2,TRBD1,TGTGCCTGGAGTGCCGACAGGGGAGGTTATGGCTACACCTTC,CAWSADRGGYGYTF
TRBV6-5,.,TRBJ2-2,.,TGTGCCAGCAGTTACTCCAGGGAGGCTAACACCGGGGAGCTGTTTTTT,CASSYSREANTGELFF
TRBV7-2,once,TRBJ2-2,.,TGTGCCAGCAGCTTAATCACTGGCGGGGAGCTGTTTTTT,CASSLITGGELFF
TRBV6-5,.,TRBJ1-2,.,TGTGCCAGCAGTTACTCGGTGGGGCTTAACTATGGCTACACCTTC,CASSYSVGLNYGYTF
TRBV18,once,TRBJ2-5,.,TGTGCCAGCTCACCACGCGAGGGTCCAGAGACCCAGTACTTC,CASSPREGPETQYF
TRBV5-1,.,TRBJ1-2,.,TGCGCCAGCAGCTTCGGCCAGGGTAATGGCTACACCTTC,CASSFGQGNGYTF
TRBV27,.,TRBJ2-6,.,TGTGCCAGCTGGGGCCCTGTCTCGGCCAACGTCCTGACTTTC,CASWGPVSANVLTF
TRBV9,.,TRBJ1-3,.,TGTGCCAGCAGCGTAGTAGCAGGGGCTGGAAACACCATATATTTT,CASSVVAGAGNTIYF
TRBV7-2,.,TRBJ2-7,TRBD2,TGTGCCAGCAGCTTACGTGTAGCGGGAGTTTACGAGCAGTACTTC,CASSLRVAGVYEQYF
TRBV5-1,.,TRBJ1-3,.,TGCGCCAGCAGCTTGGCCGGCGGATCTGGAAACACCATATATTTT,CASSLAGGSGNTIYF
TRBV13,once,TRBJ1-1,.,TGTGCCAGCCGCGCCAGCGTCATGAACACTGAAGCTTTCTTT,CASRASVMNTEAFF
TRBV10-3,.,TRBJ2-2,.,TGTGCCGCTAGAGCGGTAGGGGGAAACACCGGGGAGCTGTTTTTT,CAARAVGGNTGELFF
TRBV4-2,.,TRBJ2-1,TRBD2,TGTGCCAGCAGCCATGTACTAGCGGGGGGGGAATACAATGAGCAGTTCTTC,CASSHVLAGGEYNEQFF
TRBV5-1,few,TRBJ1-2,TRBD1,TGCGCCAGCAGCGCGGGACAGGATCGGGCTGCGTTC,CASSAGQDRAAF
TRBV10-3,.,TRBJ1-4,.,TGTGCCATCAGGGCGGGGAAGGAGGGAGAAAAACTGTTTTTT,CAIRAGKEGEKLFF
TRBV19,.,TRBJ2-1,TRBD2,TGTGCCAGTTCGAGCGGGAGTGGGGGAGTGGGGCAGTTCTTC,CASSSGSGGVGQFF
TRBV6-1,few,TRBJ1-4,.,TGTGCCAGCAGCTTTCTATCCTGGCTAGGTGAAAAACTGTTTTTT,CASSFLSWLGEKLFF
TRBV7-2,.,TRBJ2-1,.,TGTGCCAGCGTCCTGGGCCGTTACAATGAGCAGTTCTTC,CASVLGRYNEQFF
TRBV2,few,TRBJ1-1,.,TGTGCCAGCAGTGAATCTGGAGGGGTGGCCACTGAAGCTTTCTTT,CASSESGGVATEAFF
TRBV5-1,.,TRBJ1-5,.,TGCGCCAGCAGCTTGGGAGGAGGGGACCGCCAGCCCCAGCATTTT,CASSLGGGDRQPQHF
TRBV30,.,TRBJ1-4,TRBD1,TGTGCCTGGAGCAGGGGACAGGGGGCGAAAAAACTGTTTTTT,CAWSRGQGAKKLFF